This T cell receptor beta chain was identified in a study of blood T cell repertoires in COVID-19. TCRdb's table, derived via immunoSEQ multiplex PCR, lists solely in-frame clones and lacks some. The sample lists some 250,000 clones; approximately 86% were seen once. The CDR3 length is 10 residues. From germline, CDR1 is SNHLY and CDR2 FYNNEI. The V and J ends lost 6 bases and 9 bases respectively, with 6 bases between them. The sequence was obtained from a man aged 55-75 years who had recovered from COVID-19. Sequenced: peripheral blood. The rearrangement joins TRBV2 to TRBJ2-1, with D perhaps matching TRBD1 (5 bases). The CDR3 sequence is CASSQGEQFF. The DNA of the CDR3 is TGTGCCAGCAGCCAGGGTGAGCAGTTCTTC. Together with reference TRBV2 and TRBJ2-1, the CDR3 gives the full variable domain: EPEVTQTPSHQVTQMGQEVILRCVPISNHLYFYWYRQILGQKVEFLVSFYNNEISEKSEIFDDQFSVERPDGSNFTLKIRSTKLEDSAMYFCASSQGEQFFGPGTRLTVL.